The 6 T cell receptor beta chains below were found in one sample sequenced in a study of response to subunit inactivated influenza vaccine. One entry per CDR3 protein results from TCRdb running MiXCR on the RT-PCR reads. The sample includes 550,000 to 800,000 distinct CDR3 sequences, less than 20% of them seen just once. Sequencing was performed on PBMCs from blood, taken about 12 days after vaccination. The receptors were sampled from a man aged 50 to 59 who received an inactivated influenza vaccine.

This clonotype showed up just a few times. The chain carries TRBV4-3 and TRBJ2-7; 8 bases are a match to TRBD2. Losses at the gene ends were 0 bases for V and 4 bases for J; bases not matched to a gene: 5. This CDR3 spans 15 amino acids. Germline V gives CDR1 LGHNA, CDR2 YSLEER. CDR3 in DNA: TGCGCCAGCAGCCAAGATTACGGCGGGAGGTACGAGCAGTACTTC. Its translation: CASSQDYGGRYEQYF.

The chain uses TRBV5-1 and TRBJ1-1; D is unresolved. V gave up 2 bases and J gave up 5 bases, with 10 bases separating them. This CDR3 comprises 13 residues. Looked up from germline, CDR1 is SGHRS and CDR2 is YFSETQ. DNA for the CDR3: TGCGCCAGCAGCTTTTCTGTTGGTACTGAAGCTTTCTTT. Its translation: CASSFSVGTEAFF.

This clonotype was recorded many times. Germline is not matched at one junction end, which may reflect a read error. The V gene is TRBV5-1, the J gene TRBJ1-4; TRBD1 matches at 9 bases. CDR1 is SGHRS and CDR2 is YFSETQ in the germline V gene. The CDR3 has 14 amino acids. The CDR3 reads CASSLGQGNEKLFF. The CDR3 DNA sequence: TGTGCCAGCAGCTTAGGACAGGGGAATGAAAAACTGTTTTTT.

The CDR3 here is CATSKEMQGGNSPLHF. The CDR3 nucleotides are TGTGCCACCAGCAAGGAAATGCAGGGCGGTAATTCACCCCTCCACTTT. This sequence joins TRBV15 and TRBJ1-6, with TRBD1 as a possible D gene (5 bases). CDR1 and CDR2 from the germline V gene are LNHNV and YYDKDF (reference sequence). V lost 4 bases, J lost 6 bases, and 16 bases lay in between. This CDR3 has 16 residues.

This clonotype was picked up a small number of times. V and J are TRBV7-2 and TRBJ2-3, with a tentative D call TRBD2 (5 bases). This CDR3 has 12 residues. V lost 8 bases and J lost 5, with 11 bases in between. Germline values: CDR1 SGHTA, CDR2 FQGNSA. CDR3 amino acids: CASGSGGDTQYF. The CDR3 DNA reads TGTGCCAGCGGAAGCGGCGGAGATACGCAGTATTTT.

This clonotype was seen a single time. This chain links TRBV10-3 with TRBJ2-4, with 9 bases that match TRBD2. With V trimmed by 4 bases and J by 6 bases, 7 bases remained unmatched. Germline CDR1 ENHRY, CDR2 SYGVKD. This CDR3 spans 15 amino acids. CDR3 protein: CAISGVAGEGNIQYF. The CDR3 bases are TGTGCCATCAGTGGAGTAGCGGGAGAGGGAAACATTCAGTACTTC.